This TCR beta chain appears in the sequencing data of a study of HIV-infected patients and healthy controls. The V end was cut by 5 bases, the J end by 6 bases, with 9 bases between. The CDR3 runs 12 residues. Alpha and beta constant-region primers primed reverse transcription of approximately 500 ng RNA. Separate chain-specific third strand synthesis with multiplexing indices produced the alpha and beta libraries. One entry per CDR3 protein, called by TCRdb with MiXCR from the 5' RACE reads. The table lists roughly 18,000 distinct CDR3 sequences, 8.5% to 9% of them singletons. Antiretroviral therapy had run roughly three months, about 14 weeks, before follow-up blood collection. The repertoire came from unfractionated whole blood and reflected all unsorted peripheral T cells.

The chain couples TRBV12-3 or TRBV12-4 to TRBJ2-3; D is perhaps TRBD1 (5 bases). The clonotype was recovered from an adult with HIV infection. The input for sequencing was blood, taken during antiretroviral therapy. The CDR3 loop is CASSPGYDTQYF. Written as DNA, the CDR3 is TGTGCCAGCAGTCCAGGGTACGATACGCAGTATTTT.